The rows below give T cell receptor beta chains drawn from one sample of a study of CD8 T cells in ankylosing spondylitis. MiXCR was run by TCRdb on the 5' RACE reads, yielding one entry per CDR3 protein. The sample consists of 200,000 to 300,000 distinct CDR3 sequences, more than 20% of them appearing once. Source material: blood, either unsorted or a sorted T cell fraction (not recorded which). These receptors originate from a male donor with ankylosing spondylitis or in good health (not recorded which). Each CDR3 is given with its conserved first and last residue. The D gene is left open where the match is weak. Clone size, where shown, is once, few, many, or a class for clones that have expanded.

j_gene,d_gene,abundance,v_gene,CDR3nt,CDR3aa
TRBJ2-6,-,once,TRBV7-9,TGTGCCAGCAGCTTGTTATCGTATTCTGGGGCCAACGTCCTGACTTTC,CASSLLSYSGANVLTF
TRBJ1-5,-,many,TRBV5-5,TGTGCCAGCAGCTTAGGCAGGTTAAATCAGCCCCAGCATTTT,CASSLGRLNQPQHF
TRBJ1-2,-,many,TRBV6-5,TGTGCCAGCAGTTACTCGGTTACAGGGTTGAGCGACTATGGCTACACCTTC,CASSYSVTGLSDYGYTF
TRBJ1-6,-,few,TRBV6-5,TGTGCCAGCAGTTACGAATTCCGAGAGTCACCCCTCCACTTT,CASSYEFRESPLHF
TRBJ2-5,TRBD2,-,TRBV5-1,TGCGCCAGCAGCTTGGACCCCAGCGGGGGGTTGAAGAAGACCCAGTACTTC,CASSLDPSGGLKKTQYF
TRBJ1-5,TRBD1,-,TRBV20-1,TGCAGTGCGACTTCACCGGGACAGCAGAGCAATCAGCCCCAGCATTTT,CSATSPGQQSNQPQHF
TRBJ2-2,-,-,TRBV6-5,TGTGCCAGCAGTTACTCGAGGGGTTCGACCGGGGAGCTGTTTTTT,CASSYSRGSTGELFF
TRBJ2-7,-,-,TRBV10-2,TGCGCCAGCAGTGAGCGCTGGGGGAAACCAGCCTACGAGCAGTACTTC,CASSERWGKPAYEQYF
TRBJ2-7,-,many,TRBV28,TGTGCCAGCAGTTTCCCCTACGAGCAGTACTTC,CASSFPYEQYF
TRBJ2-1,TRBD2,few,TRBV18,TGTGCCAGCTCACCAAGTCGGGAGGACAATGAGCAGTTCTTC,CASSPSREDNEQFF
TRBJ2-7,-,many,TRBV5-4,TGTGCCAGCAGCTTGGGGACCCCGCCCTACGAGCAGTACTTC,CASSLGTPPYEQYF
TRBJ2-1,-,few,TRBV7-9,TGTGCCAGCAGCCCTACAGGGCGGATTTCCTACAATGAGCAGTTCTTC,CASSPTGRISYNEQFF
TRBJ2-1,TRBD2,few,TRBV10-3,TGTGCCATCAGTCCGTCAGCGGGGGGAAACAATGAGCAGTTCTTC,CAISPSAGGNNEQFF
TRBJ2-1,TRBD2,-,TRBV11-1,TGTGCCAGCAGCTTATTTTCCGGGGGGGCCTACAATGAGCAGTTCTTC,CASSLFSGGAYNEQFF
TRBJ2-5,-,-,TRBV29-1,TGCAGCGTTTGGGACGGGGGCCAAGAGACCCAGTACTTC,CSVWDGGQETQYF
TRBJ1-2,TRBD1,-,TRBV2,TGTGCCAGCACAGGGACAGGGGGCGGTGTTAACTATGGCTACACCTTC,CASTGTGGGVNYGYTF
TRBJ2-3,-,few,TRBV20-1,TGCAGTGCTAGCGGGGGATACACAGATACGCAGTATTTT,CSASGGYTDTQYF
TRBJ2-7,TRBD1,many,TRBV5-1,TGCGCCAGCAGCTTGGGGACAGGGACTTCCTACGAGCAGTACTTC,CASSLGTGTSYEQYF
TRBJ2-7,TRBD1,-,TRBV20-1,TGCAGTGCGACCCGGACAGGGACAGACGAGCAGTACTTC,CSATRTGTDEQYF
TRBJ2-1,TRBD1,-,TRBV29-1,TGCAGCGTTCTAGTGGACAGGGGCAAAATCGATGAGCAGTTCTTC,CSVLVDRGKIDEQFF
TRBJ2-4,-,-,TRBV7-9,TGTGCCAGCGGCCTTGGTGGGGGAGCGGCCAAAAACATTCAGTACTTC,CASGLGGGAAKNIQYF
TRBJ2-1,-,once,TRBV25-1,TGTGCCAGCAAGTCCGCGGGATACAATGAGCAGTTCTTC,CASKSAGYNEQFF
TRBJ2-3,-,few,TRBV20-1,TGCAGTGCTAGAAGCGCGGAGGGCGCAGATACGCAGTATTTT,CSARSAEGADTQYF
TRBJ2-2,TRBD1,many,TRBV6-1,TGTGCCAGCAGCCACCGGACAGGGAACACCGGGGAGCTGTTTTTT,CASSHRTGNTGELFF
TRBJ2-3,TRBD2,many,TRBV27,TGTGCCAGCCGGGGGGGAGGCACAGATACGCAGTATTTT,CASRGGGTDTQYF
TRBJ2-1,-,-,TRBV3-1,TGTGCCAGCAGCCAAGAGGGGGGCGGGGTAAATGAGCAGTTCTTC,CASSQEGGGVNEQFF
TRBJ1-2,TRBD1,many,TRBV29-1,TGCAGCGCACCAATACAGGGGACCAACTATGGCTACACCTTC,CSAPIQGTNYGYTF
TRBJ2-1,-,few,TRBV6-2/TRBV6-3,TGTGCCAGCAGTTACTCTTGGAAGTGGGGGAGCTCCTACAATGAGCAGTTCTTC,CASSYSWKWGSSYNEQFF
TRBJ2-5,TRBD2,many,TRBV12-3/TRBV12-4,TGTGCCAGCAGTCCGTCGCGGGGGGGTCGAGAGACCCAGTACTTC,CASSPSRGGRETQYF
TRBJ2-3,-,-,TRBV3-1,TGTGCCAGCAGCCAAGATCGGACAGCCACAGATACGCAGTATTTT,CASSQDRTATDTQYF
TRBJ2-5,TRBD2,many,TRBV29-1,TGCAGCGGCGTTGGACCGGGAGGGGAGGAGACCCAGTACTTC,CSGVGPGGEETQYF
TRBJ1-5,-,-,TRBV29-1,TGCAGCGTTGGTGATGGTCAGCCCCAGCATTTT,CSVGDGQPQHF
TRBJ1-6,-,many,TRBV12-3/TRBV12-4,TGTGCCAGCAGTTTAAAGGGGAATTCACCCCTCCACTTT,CASSLKGNSPLHF
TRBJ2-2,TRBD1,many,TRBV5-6,TGTGCCAGCAGCCCAGCAGGGGGAGTAAGGGGGGAGCTGTTTTTT,CASSPAGGVRGELFF
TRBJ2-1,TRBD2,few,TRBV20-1,TGCAGTGCTAGAGGGCCCCTGGGGAGGGACTACGAGCAGTTCTTC,CSARGPLGRDYEQFF
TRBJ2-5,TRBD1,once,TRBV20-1,TGCAGTGCTACCCCCGGGACAGGGGGCCAAGAGACCCAGTACTTC,CSATPGTGGQETQYF
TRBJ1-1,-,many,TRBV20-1,TGCAGTGCTAGCGCAGGGGCTGAAGCTTTCTTT,CSASAGAEAFF
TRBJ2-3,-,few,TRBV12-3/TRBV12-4,TGTGCCACACTCCGGACACCTAGCACAGATACGCAGTATTTT,CATLRTPSTDTQYF
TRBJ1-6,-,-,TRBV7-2,TGTGCCAGCAGCTTAGCAGGGGGAGGTTCACCCCTCCACTTT,CASSLAGGGSPLHF
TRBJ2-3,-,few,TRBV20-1,TGCAGTGCTAGACCGAGACGAAGCACAGATACGCAGTATTTT,CSARPRRSTDTQYF